The rows below give T cell receptor beta chains drawn from one sample of a study of T cell responses to AZD1222 COVID-19 vaccine. Using immunoSEQ multiplex PCR, the repertoire was profiled, and TCRdb retains in-frame clones only, with some absent. The sample has roughly 20,000 clones, 82% seen once. Specimen: peripheral blood, collected on day 0 of AZD1222 vaccination. These receptors were taken from an adult in good health. Each CDR3 is given with its conserved first and last residue. Fields, in order: CDR3 DNA, CDR3 protein, D gene, clone size, J gene, CDR3 length, V gene. A D gene is named only where the DNA matches it firmly. Some rows mark clone size as missing; the rest say once, few, many or name a class of expanded clone.

CDR3 DNA: TGTGCCAGCAGCCGGAAAGGGGACCAAAGGTACTCACCCCTCCACTTT
CDR3 protein: CASSRKGDQRYSPLHF
D gene: NA
clone size: NA
J gene: TRBJ1-6
CDR3 length: 16
V gene: TRBV3-1/TRBV3-2

CDR3 DNA: TGTGCCAGCAGTTACTCGATTATCTCTGGGGCCAACGTCCTGACTTTC
CDR3 protein: CASSYSIISGANVLTF
D gene: NA
clone size: NA
J gene: TRBJ2-6
CDR3 length: 16
V gene: TRBV6-5

CDR3 DNA: TGTGCCAGCAGCTTTACAGGGGGCTATGGCTACACCTTC
CDR3 protein: CASSFTGGYGYTF
D gene: TRBD1
clone size: few
J gene: TRBJ1-2
CDR3 length: 13
V gene: TRBV7-8

CDR3 DNA: TGTGCCAGCAGCGTAGAGGACAGTATACCCGGGGAGCTGTTTTTT
CDR3 protein: CASSVEDSIPGELFF
D gene: NA
clone size: NA
J gene: TRBJ2-2
CDR3 length: 15
V gene: TRBV9

CDR3 DNA: TGTGCCAGCAGTTTACAGGGTTCGGCCACCGGGGAGCTGTTTTTT
CDR3 protein: CASSLQGSATGELFF
D gene: NA
clone size: NA
J gene: TRBJ2-2
CDR3 length: 15
V gene: TRBV2

CDR3 DNA: TGCGCCAGCAGCCCCGGGGGCAGGGGGAACGAAAAACTGTTTTTT
CDR3 protein: CASSPGGRGNEKLFF
D gene: TRBD1
clone size: NA
J gene: TRBJ1-4
CDR3 length: 15
V gene: TRBV5-1

CDR3 DNA: TGTGCCTGGAGTGGGCCGGGGAAGGATAATTCACCCCTCCACTTT
CDR3 protein: CAWSGPGKDNSPLHF
D gene: NA
clone size: once
J gene: TRBJ1-6
CDR3 length: 15
V gene: TRBV30

CDR3 DNA: TGTGCCAGCAAGTTTTCGACCGGACAGGGGGTTTACGAGCAGTACTTC
CDR3 protein: CASKFSTGQGVYEQYF
D gene: TRBD1
clone size: NA
J gene: TRBJ2-7
CDR3 length: 16
V gene: TRBV28

CDR3 DNA: TGCAGCGGCCGATGGACAGGTGAAGCTTTCTTT
CDR3 protein: CSGRWTGEAFF
D gene: TRBD1
clone size: NA
J gene: TRBJ1-1
CDR3 length: 11
V gene: TRBV29-1

CDR3 DNA: TGTGCCAGCAGTTTACTTTCCCGGGAGCAGTACTTC
CDR3 protein: CASSLLSREQYF
D gene: NA
clone size: NA
J gene: TRBJ2-7
CDR3 length: 12
V gene: TRBV28

CDR3 DNA: TGTGCCAGCAGCCTTGGGGACAGGGGGCCTGAGACCCAGTACTTC
CDR3 protein: CASSLGDRGPETQYF
D gene: TRBD1
clone size: NA
J gene: TRBJ2-5
CDR3 length: 15
V gene: TRBV6-5

CDR3 DNA: TGTGCCAGTAGTATAGTTCTGGACAGCGCCTACGAGCAGTACTTC
CDR3 protein: CASSIVLDSAYEQYF
D gene: NA
clone size: NA
J gene: TRBJ2-7
CDR3 length: 15
V gene: TRBV19

CDR3 DNA: TGTGCCAGCAGTTACGAGACAGGGAACAATCAGCCCCAGCATTTT
CDR3 protein: CASSYETGNNQPQHF
D gene: TRBD1
clone size: once
J gene: TRBJ1-5
CDR3 length: 15
V gene: TRBV6-5

CDR3 DNA: TGTGCCAGCAGCGGACTAGGACCCTCCAACGAGCAGTACTTC
CDR3 protein: CASSGLGPSNEQYF
D gene: TRBD2
clone size: NA
J gene: TRBJ2-7
CDR3 length: 14
V gene: TRBV2

CDR3 DNA: TGTGCCAGCAGTTTAGGGTGGGGGGTGGGCAATGAGCAGTTCTTC
CDR3 protein: CASSLGWGVGNEQFF
D gene: NA
clone size: NA
J gene: TRBJ2-1
CDR3 length: 15
V gene: TRBV27

CDR3 DNA: TGTGCCTGGAGTGTAGGATGGCTAGCGGGGGAAGAGACCCAGTACTTC
CDR3 protein: CAWSVGWLAGEETQYF
D gene: TRBD2
clone size: NA
J gene: TRBJ2-5
CDR3 length: 16
V gene: TRBV30

CDR3 DNA: TGTGCCAGCAGCCAGGGACAGGGGGCGCGGTACGAGCAGTACTTC
CDR3 protein: CASSQGQGARYEQYF
D gene: TRBD1
clone size: NA
J gene: TRBJ2-7
CDR3 length: 15
V gene: TRBV11-3

CDR3 DNA: TGTGCCAGCAGCTCGAGCCAGAGTGGCGATACGCAGTATTTT
CDR3 protein: CASSSSQSGDTQYF
D gene: NA
clone size: NA
J gene: TRBJ2-3
CDR3 length: 14
V gene: TRBV5-6

CDR3 DNA: TGTGCCAGCAGTGGGGCGGATGGTGGCACTGAAGCTTTCTTT
CDR3 protein: CASSGADGGTEAFF
D gene: NA
clone size: NA
J gene: TRBJ1-1
CDR3 length: 14
V gene: TRBV28

CDR3 DNA: TGTGCCAGCAGCTTCCAACTAGCGGGAGGGTATGAGCAGTTCTTC
CDR3 protein: CASSFQLAGGYEQFF
D gene: TRBD2
clone size: NA
J gene: TRBJ2-1
CDR3 length: 15
V gene: TRBV7-9

CDR3 DNA: TGTGCCAGCAGCGTAGCTATGGCAGACCAAGAGACCCAGTACTTC
CDR3 protein: CASSVAMADQETQYF
D gene: NA
clone size: few
J gene: TRBJ2-5
CDR3 length: 15
V gene: TRBV9

CDR3 DNA: TGTGCCAGTGGAGGACAGCATAATGAAAAACTGTTTTTT
CDR3 protein: CASGGQHNEKLFF
D gene: NA
clone size: once
J gene: TRBJ1-4
CDR3 length: 13
V gene: TRBV7-9

CDR3 DNA: TGTGCCAGCAGTGGGACTCCCCCGGCCCAGTACTTC
CDR3 protein: CASSGTPPAQYF
D gene: NA
clone size: NA
J gene: TRBJ2-5
CDR3 length: 12
V gene: TRBV28

CDR3 DNA: TGCAGCGTTTACGGACAGGGAATCTATGGCTACACCTTC
CDR3 protein: CSVYGQGIYGYTF
D gene: TRBD1
clone size: NA
J gene: TRBJ1-2
CDR3 length: 13
V gene: TRBV29-1

CDR3 DNA: TGTGCCAGCAGTGGGTTGAGGGGAACCTACGAGCAGTACTTC
CDR3 protein: CASSGLRGTYEQYF
D gene: NA
clone size: NA
J gene: TRBJ2-7
CDR3 length: 14
V gene: TRBV2

CDR3 DNA: TGTGCCAGCAGCCACACAGGGACCCCAACTAATGAAAAACTGTTTTTT
CDR3 protein: CASSHTGTPTNEKLFF
D gene: NA
clone size: NA
J gene: TRBJ1-4
CDR3 length: 16
V gene: TRBV7-9

CDR3 DNA: TGTGCCAGCAGTGAAGGTCACTCCGCGAACACTGAAGCTTTCTTT
CDR3 protein: CASSEGHSANTEAFF
D gene: NA
clone size: NA
J gene: TRBJ1-1
CDR3 length: 15
V gene: TRBV2

CDR3 DNA: TGCAGCGTTGGAGGGGTATTGAACACTGAAGCTTTCTTT
CDR3 protein: CSVGGVLNTEAFF
D gene: NA
clone size: NA
J gene: TRBJ1-1
CDR3 length: 13
V gene: TRBV29-1

CDR3 DNA: TGCGCCAGCAGCCTTAGGGACAGGGGATTACTACTTTCGAACACCGGGGAGCTGTTTTTT
CDR3 protein: CASSLRDRGLLLSNTGELFF
D gene: TRBD1
clone size: NA
J gene: TRBJ2-2
CDR3 length: 20
V gene: TRBV5-1

CDR3 DNA: TGTGCCAGCAGCTTGGTAGGTCAGCACGTCACAGATACGCAGTATTTT
CDR3 protein: CASSLVGQHVTDTQYF
D gene: NA
clone size: few
J gene: TRBJ2-3
CDR3 length: 16
V gene: TRBV5-6

CDR3 DNA: TGTGCCAGCAGTGACTCGGCCAGCGGGGGGGAGAACACCGGGGAGCTGTTTTTT
CDR3 protein: CASSDSASGGENTGELFF
D gene: TRBD2
clone size: NA
J gene: TRBJ2-2
CDR3 length: 18
V gene: TRBV6-4

CDR3 DNA: TGTGCCAGCTCACCACGGGGGACAGCCTCGATGAACACTGAAGCTTTCTTT
CDR3 protein: CASSPRGTASMNTEAFF
D gene: TRBD1
clone size: NA
J gene: TRBJ1-1
CDR3 length: 17
V gene: TRBV18

CDR3 DNA: TGTGCCAGCAAGGTTGGGGACAGGCTGGACTATGGCTACACCTTC
CDR3 protein: CASKVGDRLDYGYTF
D gene: TRBD1
clone size: NA
J gene: TRBJ1-2
CDR3 length: 15
V gene: TRBV28

CDR3 DNA: TGTGCCAGCAGTCCCAGTCGGAGACAAAAAGAGACCCAGTACTTC
CDR3 protein: CASSPSRRQKETQYF
D gene: NA
clone size: few
J gene: TRBJ2-5
CDR3 length: 15
V gene: TRBV28

CDR3 DNA: TGTGCCAGCGGGGCCCAGGGGGCTGAAGCTTTCTTT
CDR3 protein: CASGAQGAEAFF
D gene: TRBD1
clone size: NA
J gene: TRBJ1-1
CDR3 length: 12
V gene: TRBV2

CDR3 DNA: TGTGCCAGCAGCTTACGACAGGCGAATTCACCCCTCCACTTT
CDR3 protein: CASSLRQANSPLHF
D gene: NA
clone size: NA
J gene: TRBJ1-6
CDR3 length: 14
V gene: TRBV7-8

CDR3 DNA: TGCGCCAGCAGCAGAGGGGACGGGAGGACTAGCGGGAGAGAGACCCAGTACTTC
CDR3 protein: CASSRGDGRTSGRETQYF
D gene: TRBD2
clone size: NA
J gene: TRBJ2-5
CDR3 length: 18
V gene: TRBV4-1

CDR3 DNA: TGTGCCAGCAGCTTCGCGGGAGAGGGTGCAGATACGCAGTATTTT
CDR3 protein: CASSFAGEGADTQYF
D gene: TRBD2
clone size: few
J gene: TRBJ2-3
CDR3 length: 15
V gene: TRBV13

CDR3 DNA: TGTGCCAGCAGTTACGGGTTGAACACCGGGGAGCTGTTTTTT
CDR3 protein: CASSYGLNTGELFF
D gene: NA
clone size: NA
J gene: TRBJ2-2
CDR3 length: 14
V gene: TRBV6-5

CDR3 DNA: TGTGCCACCATCCCTTGGGGACAGGACGGTGAAAAACTGTTTTTT
CDR3 protein: CATIPWGQDGEKLFF
D gene: TRBD1
clone size: NA
J gene: TRBJ1-4
CDR3 length: 15
V gene: TRBV28

CDR3 DNA: TGTGCCAGCAGCTTTTGGAGAACCGGGGAGCTGTTTTTT
CDR3 protein: CASSFWRTGELFF
D gene: NA
clone size: NA
J gene: TRBJ2-2
CDR3 length: 13
V gene: TRBV7-2

CDR3 DNA: TGTGCCAGCAGCTTATTGGTAGCGGAAGAGACCCAGTACTTC
CDR3 protein: CASSLLVAEETQYF
D gene: NA
clone size: NA
J gene: TRBJ2-5
CDR3 length: 14
V gene: TRBV7-8

CDR3 DNA: TGTGCCTGGAAGACGGAGCGGACATGGGAGCAGTACTTC
CDR3 protein: CAWKTERTWEQYF
D gene: NA
clone size: NA
J gene: TRBJ2-7
CDR3 length: 13
V gene: TRBV30

CDR3 DNA: TGTGCCAGCAGTTCTGGACAGGGCCCTAATCAGCCCCAGCATTTT
CDR3 protein: CASSSGQGPNQPQHF
D gene: TRBD1
clone size: NA
J gene: TRBJ1-5
CDR3 length: 15
V gene: TRBV7-8

CDR3 DNA: TGTGCCAGCAGTGAAGGGTTTGGGCGGGCGGTTGTTGAGCAGTACTTC
CDR3 protein: CASSEGFGRAVVEQYF
D gene: NA
clone size: NA
J gene: TRBJ2-7
CDR3 length: 16
V gene: TRBV2

CDR3 DNA: TGTGCCAGCAGTGGGACAGGGTTGAAGGAGACCCAGTACTTC
CDR3 protein: CASSGTGLKETQYF
D gene: TRBD1
clone size: NA
J gene: TRBJ2-5
CDR3 length: 14
V gene: TRBV2

CDR3 DNA: TGTGCCAGCAGTCGGCGACAGGGGGCAATTGAAAAACTGTTTTTT
CDR3 protein: CASSRRQGAIEKLFF
D gene: TRBD1
clone size: NA
J gene: TRBJ1-4
CDR3 length: 15
V gene: TRBV27

CDR3 DNA: TGTGCCAGTGGAGCGGGGGTAAATGAGCAGTTCTTC
CDR3 protein: CASGAGVNEQFF
D gene: TRBD2
clone size: NA
J gene: TRBJ2-1
CDR3 length: 12
V gene: TRBV12-3/TRBV12-4

CDR3 DNA: TGTGCCTGGAGTGTAGAGGGAGGGTCAAATGAGCAGTTCTTC
CDR3 protein: CAWSVEGGSNEQFF
D gene: TRBD2
clone size: once
J gene: TRBJ2-1
CDR3 length: 14
V gene: TRBV30

CDR3 DNA: TGTGCCAGCAGCCCCGGACAGGGGGTGGTTGAAAAACTGTTTTTT
CDR3 protein: CASSPGQGVVEKLFF
D gene: TRBD1
clone size: NA
J gene: TRBJ1-4
CDR3 length: 15
V gene: TRBV5-5

CDR3 DNA: TGCGCCAGCAGCTCGTCCGGGACAGTACCCTACGAGCAGTACTTC
CDR3 protein: CASSSSGTVPYEQYF
D gene: TRBD1
clone size: NA
J gene: TRBJ2-7
CDR3 length: 15
V gene: TRBV5-1

CDR3 DNA: TGCGCCAGCAGCTTGTTTGGAGCCAGGGAGACGACCACTGAAGCTTTCTTT
CDR3 protein: CASSLFGARETTTEAFF
D gene: NA
clone size: NA
J gene: TRBJ1-1
CDR3 length: 17
V gene: TRBV5-1